This TCR beta chain came from a study of blood T cell repertoires in COVID-19. Across the whole study: The analysed material was cDNA or gDNA that came from T cells, B-cell-depleted T cells, or PBMCs.

Authors' data handling: The assay estimated nucleated cells by amplifying reference gene primers. Clones were sequenced by immunoSEQ multiplex PCR, and TCRdb holds only the in-frame ones, with some missing. That table gives V, J and clone size, and the DNA gave D and trimming. The profile covers some 290,000 clones, with more than 75% appearing a single time and about 2.5% taken by the ten largest. Clinical histories supplied by participants themselves formed the basis of cohort assignment. Germline V gives CDR1 MDHEN, CDR2 SYDVKM. Trimming cost V 6 bases and J 4 bases; bases outside gene matches: 15. CDR3 length: 17 amino acids.

The TCR sequence derives from a woman between 35 and 50 years old with acute COVID-19. Sequenced material: PBMCs or T cells enriched from blood (not recorded which). The rearrangement links TRBV28 to TRBJ1-2; 9 positions agree with TRBD1. The CDR3 protein is CASSSPGTGGIGYGYTF. CDR3 coding DNA: TGTGCCAGCAGCTCCCCGGGAACAGGGGGCATCGGCTATGGCTACACCTTC.